This is a list of T cell receptor beta chains from one sample in a study of early T cells in non-severe SARS-CoV-2 infection. TCRdb re-called the 5' RACE reads through MiXCR, storing one row per CDR3 protein. The sample carries under 70,000 distinct CDR3 sequences, about 5.6% recorded once. Sequencing was carried out using whole blood. Receptor source: an adult who was a healthcare worker with PCR-confirmed SARS-CoV-2 infection or an uninfected control (not recorded which). Both conserved end residues are part of each CDR3. A D gene is named only where the DNA matches it firmly. Clone size, where shown, is once, few, many, or a class for clones that have expanded.

TRBV19	NA	many	TRBJ1-2	TGTGCCAGTGATCCGGCAGGCCTTTTTGGGGATGGCTACACCTTC	CASDPAGLFGDGYTF
TRBV24-1	TRBD2	many	TRBJ2-1	TGTGCCACCAGTGATTTGCGTAGCGGGACCTACAATGAGCAGTTCTTC	CATSDLRSGTYNEQFF
TRBV5-1	NA	many	TRBJ2-7	TGCGCCAGCAGCCCACGACCGGGAGAAGGCAGCGAGCAGTACTTC	CASSPRPGEGSEQYF
TRBV12-3/TRBV12-4	TRBD1	many	TRBJ2-7	TGTGCCAGCAGTTACGGACAGGGGCTTTCCTACGAGCAGTACTTC	CASSYGQGLSYEQYF
TRBV10-2	NA	NA	TRBJ2-3	TGCGCCAGCAGTCTAGTTGGCACAGATACGCAGTATTTT	CASSLVGTDTQYF
TRBV7-2	NA	few	TRBJ1-6	TGTGCCAGCAGTCACTCCGGGACCTATAATTCACCCCTCCACTTT	CASSHSGTYNSPLHF
TRBV7-9	TRBD2	many	TRBJ2-3	TGTGCCAGCAGTTTGGCGGGAGCGGATACGCAGTATTTT	CASSLAGADTQYF
TRBV5-1	TRBD1	NA	TRBJ2-5	TGCGCCAGCAGCTTGGGGACAGGCCTAGAGACCCAGTACTTC	CASSLGTGLETQYF
TRBV18	NA	many	TRBJ2-7	TGTGCCAGCTCACCCCTAACACTCGGGGAAGGCGAGCAGTACTTC	CASSPLTLGEGEQYF
TRBV4-2	NA	NA	TRBJ2-5	TGTGCCAGCAGCCGGACAGCGGTCTACCAAGAGACCCAGTACTTC	CASSRTAVYQETQYF
TRBV20-1	NA	many	TRBJ1-2	TGCAGTGCTAGTCCTCGGGGAGTAGGGGGCTACACCTTC	CSASPRGVGGYTF
TRBV4-2	NA	many	TRBJ2-3	TGTGCCAGCAGCCAAGAGCGCCGGGGTTATCAAAGTACGCAGTATTTT	CASSQERRGYQSTQYF
TRBV6-1	TRBD1	many	TRBJ2-7	TGTGCCAGCAGTGAGCCGGGACAGGGCTACGAGCAGTACTTC	CASSEPGQGYEQYF
TRBV6-6	NA	many	TRBJ2-7	TGTGCCAGCAGTTCCCGGGACACCCCCTACGAGCAGTACTTC	CASSSRDTPYEQYF
TRBV7-8	NA	NA	TRBJ2-2	TGTGCCAGCAGCCCAGCTGGGTACACCGGGGAGCTGTTTTTT	CASSPAGYTGELFF
TRBV7-9	NA	many	TRBJ1-6	TGTGCCAGCAGCTTGGGACGGCCCCTAAGGCCCCTCCACTTT	CASSLGRPLRPLHF
TRBV7-9	NA	NA	TRBJ2-1	TGTGCCAGCACCGGTCTCGGGTACAATGAGCAGTTCTTC	CASTGLGYNEQFF
TRBV7-2	TRBD1	NA	TRBJ2-7	TGTGCCAGCAGCGCAACAGGGGGCTACGAGCAGTACTTC	CASSATGGYEQYF
TRBV29-1	NA	NA	TRBJ2-1	TGCAGCGTTGGCTACTCCTACAATGAGCAGTTCTTC	CSVGYSYNEQFF
TRBV11-3	TRBD1	many	TRBJ2-2	TGTGCCAGCAGCCGGGACAGGGTTGACACCGGGGACCTGTTTTTT	CASSRDRVDTGDLFF